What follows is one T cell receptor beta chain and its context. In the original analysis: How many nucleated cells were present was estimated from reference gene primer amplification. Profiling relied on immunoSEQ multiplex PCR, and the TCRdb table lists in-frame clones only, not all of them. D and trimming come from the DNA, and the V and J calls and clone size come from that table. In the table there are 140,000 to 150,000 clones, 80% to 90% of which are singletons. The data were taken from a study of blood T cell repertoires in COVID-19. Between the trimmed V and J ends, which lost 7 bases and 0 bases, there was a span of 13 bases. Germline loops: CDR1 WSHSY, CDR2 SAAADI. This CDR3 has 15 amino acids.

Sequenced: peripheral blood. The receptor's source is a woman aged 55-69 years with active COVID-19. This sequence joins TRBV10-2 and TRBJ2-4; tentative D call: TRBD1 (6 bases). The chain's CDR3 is CASTQDSLAKNIQYF. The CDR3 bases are TGCGCCAGCACCCAGGACAGTCTAGCCAAAAACATTCAGTACTTC.